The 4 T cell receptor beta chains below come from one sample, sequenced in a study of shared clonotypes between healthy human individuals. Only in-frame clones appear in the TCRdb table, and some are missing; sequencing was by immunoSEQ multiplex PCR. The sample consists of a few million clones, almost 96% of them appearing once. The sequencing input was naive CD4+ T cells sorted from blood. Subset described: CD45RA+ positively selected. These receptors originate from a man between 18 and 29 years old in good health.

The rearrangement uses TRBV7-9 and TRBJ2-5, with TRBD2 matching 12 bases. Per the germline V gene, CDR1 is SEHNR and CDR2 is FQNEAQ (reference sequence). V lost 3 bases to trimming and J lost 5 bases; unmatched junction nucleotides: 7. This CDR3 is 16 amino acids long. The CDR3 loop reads CASSFILAGGGETQYF. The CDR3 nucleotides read TGTGCCAGCAGCTTTATACTAGCGGGAGGAGGGGAGACCCAGTACTTC.

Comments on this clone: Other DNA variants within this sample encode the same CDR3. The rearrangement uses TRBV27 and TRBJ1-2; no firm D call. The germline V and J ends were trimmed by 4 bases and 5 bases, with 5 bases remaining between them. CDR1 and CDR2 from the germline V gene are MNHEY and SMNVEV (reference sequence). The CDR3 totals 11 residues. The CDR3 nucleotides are TGTGCCAGCAGTTCGGGGTATGGCTACACCTTC. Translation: CASSSGYGYTF.

CDR3 in DNA: TGTGCCAGCAGTCGGACCCACCCTAGTGAAGCTTTCTTT. Encoded protein: CASSRTHPSEAFF. V and J are TRBV2 and TRBJ1-1; D gene uncertain. This CDR3 has 13 amino acids. V shed 5 bases and J shed 7 bases, with 14 bases lying between them. Germline V CDR1 and CDR2: SNHLY, FYNNEI.

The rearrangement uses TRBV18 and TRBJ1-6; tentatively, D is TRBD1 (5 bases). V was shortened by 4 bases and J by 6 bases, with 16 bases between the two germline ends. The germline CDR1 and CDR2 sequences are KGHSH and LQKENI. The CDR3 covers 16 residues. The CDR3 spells CASSLLQEASNSPLHF. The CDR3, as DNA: TGTGCCAGCTCACTACTACAGGAAGCTTCTAATTCACCCCTCCACTTT. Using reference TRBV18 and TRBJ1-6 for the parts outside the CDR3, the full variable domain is NAGVMQNPRHLVRRRGQEARLRCSPMKGHSHVYWYRQLPEEGLKFMVYLQKENIIDESGMPKERFSAEFPKEGPSILRIQQVVRGDSAAYFCASSLLQEASNSPLHFGNGTRLTVT.